Following are 29 T cell receptor beta chains from one sample sequenced in a study of blood T cell repertoires in COVID-19. Profiling relied on immunoSEQ multiplex PCR, and the TCRdb table lists in-frame clones only, not all of them. The repertoire has around 250,000 clones, roughly 90% of them found once; the top ten carry approximately 0.85%. Sample: peripheral blood. The receptors stem from a woman aged 40 to 50 who had recovered from COVID-19.

This clone was picked up one time. The rearrangement joins TRBV4-1 to TRBJ1-2, with 12 bases lining up with TRBD1. CDR3 length: 15 residues. The germline V gene has CDR1 MGHRA and CDR2 YSYEKL. The ends lost 1 base at V and 8 bases at J; junction bases unmatched: 5. CDR3 nucleotide sequence: TGCGCCAGCAGCCAAGCCGGGACAGGGGGCGTGGGCTACACCTTC. It specifies CASSQAGTGGVGYTF.

The chain employs TRBV3-1 (or the pseudogene TRBV3-2) and TRBJ2-2; D may be TRBD2 (5 bases). The germline V and J ends were trimmed by 1 base and 5 bases, with 11 bases remaining between them. Germline CDR1 LGHDT, CDR2 YNNKEL (reference sequence). This CDR3 has 15 amino acids. CDR3 sequence reads: CASSQGRLLTGELFF. The CDR3 DNA reads as TGTGCCAGCAGCCAAGGGAGGCTACTGACCGGGGAGCTGTTTTTT.

The chain has TRBV5-1 and TRBJ1-1, with unresolved D. Germline V gives CDR1 SGHRS, CDR2 YFSETQ. Trimming removed 0 bases at V and 1 base at J, with 4 bases between. The CDR3 covers 13 residues. The CDR3 loop is CASSLGANTEAFF. The CDR3 region has the DNA TGCGCCAGCAGCTTGGGGGCGAACACTGAAGCTTTCTTT.

The rearrangement uses TRBV11-2 and TRBJ2-7; D is perhaps TRBD1 (5 bases). This CDR3 comprises 12 residues. Trimming left V 5 bases short and J 3 bases short, with 8 bases between. Looked up from germline, CDR1 is SGHAT and CDR2 is FQNNGV. The CDR3 region has the DNA TGTGCCAGCAGCACCCAGGGCTACGAGCAGTACTTC. Amino acids: CASSTQGYEQYF.

This chain links TRBV7-3 with TRBJ2-7; maybe TRBD1 (6 bases). CDR1 and CDR2 from the germline V gene are SGHTA and FQGTGA. This CDR3 is 13 amino acids long. V was shortened by 4 bases and J by 6 bases, with 13 bases between the two germline ends. The CDR3 is CASSYSGDREQYF. In DNA form, the CDR3 reads TGTGCCAGCAGCTACTCAGGGGATCGCGAGCAGTACTTC.

The rearrangement links TRBV28 to TRBJ2-1; no clear D. Germline loops: CDR1 MDHEN, CDR2 SYDVKM. This CDR3 has 13 amino acids. V shed 8 bases and J shed 8 bases, with 16 bases lying between them. CDR3 in DNA: TGTGCCAGCTGTAACCTAGAGGCTGATGAGCAGTTCTTC. Residues: CASCNLEADEQFF. The entire variable domain, with the rest obtained from reference TRBV28 and TRBJ2-1, is as follows: DVKVTQSSRYLVKRTGEKVFLECVQDMDHENMFWYRQDPGLGLRLIYFSYDVKMKEKGDIPEGYSVSREKKERFSLILESASTNQTSMYLCASCNLEADEQFFGPGTRLTVL.

The V call is TRBV11-2, the J call TRBJ1-3; TRBD1 agrees at 7 bases. Unmatched junction bases numbered 5, after V lost 5 bases and J lost 4 bases. This CDR3 spans 14 amino acids. The germline gives CDR1 SGHAT, CDR2 FQNNGV. The CDR3 loop reads CASSPGTVGNTIYF. For the CDR3, the DNA is TGTGCCAGCAGCCCGGGGACAGTCGGAAACACCATATATTTT.

This clone was detected only a few times. The chain employs TRBV30 and TRBJ2-2; perhaps TRBD1 as D (5 bases). Germline V CDR1 and CDR2: GTSNPN, SVGIG (reference sequence). This CDR3 has 11 amino acids. V lost 6 bases and J 6 bases, leaving 8 bases between the germline ends. Written as DNA, the CDR3 is TGTGCCTGCCCAGGGCCCGGGGAGCTGTTTTTT. Protein: CACPGPGELFF.

This clone was seen once. The chain is built from TRBV28 and TRBJ1-4; perhaps TRBD1 as D (5 bases). V lost 7 bases to trimming and J lost 7 bases, with 19 bases between them. The V gene's germline CDR1 is MDHEN and CDR2 SYDVKM. The CDR3 covers 15 residues. CDR3 nucleotide sequence: TGTGCCAGCATATACTCTGGGGGGGAGGGTGAAAAACTGTTTTTT. This encodes CASIYSGGEGEKLFF.

The V gene is TRBV3-1 (or the pseudogene TRBV3-2), the J gene TRBJ2-4; 8 nucleotides agree with TRBD1. CDR1 is LGHDT and CDR2 is YNNKEL in the germline V gene (reference sequence). The CDR3 runs to 18 residues. Trimming removed 3 bases from V and 0 bases from J; junction bases left unmatched: 10. The CDR3 loop reads CASSHGPGGAKAKNIQYF. The CDR3, as DNA: TGTGCCAGCAGCCACGGCCCAGGGGGCGCGAAAGCCAAAAACATTCAGTACTTC.

The chain recombines TRBV7-9 with TRBJ1-2; TRBD1 agrees at 12 bases. With 5 bases clipped from V and 7 bases from J, the junction kept 8 bases outside the gene matches. The CDR3 sequence is 15 residues long. CDR1 and CDR2 from the germline V gene are SEHNR and FQNEAQ (reference sequence). The CDR3 spells CASSAGQGAFGGYTF. CDR3 nucleotides: TGTGCCAGCAGCGCGGGACAGGGGGCCTTCGGTGGCTACACCTTC.

This clone was seen only once. The gene calls are TRBV15 and TRBJ1-4, with a weak D call TRBD1 (5 bases). CDR1 and CDR2 from the germline V gene are LNHNV and YYDKDF (reference sequence). V was pared by 3 bases and J by 1 base, with 9 bases between. This CDR3 has 15 residues. CDR3 in DNA: TGTGCCACCAGCAGTGGGGGGGTAACTAATGAAAAACTGTTTTTT. Amino acids: CATSSGGVTNEKLFF.

This clone has more than one count but fewer than ten. The V gene is TRBV5-3, the J gene TRBJ2-7; D is unclear. Being an ORF, TRBV5-3 has a function that is uncertain. The CDR3 covers 11 residues. Trimming pared 3 bases from V and 2 bases from J, leaving 3 bases between. The CDR3 bases are TGTGCCAGAAGCTGTACCTACGAGCAGTACTTC. It codes for CARSCTYEQYF.

This clone occurred a few times. This chain uses TRBV19 with TRBJ2-7, with TRBD2 matching over 14 bases. Germline trimming cut 7 bases from V and 1 base from J; bases unmatched to any gene: 9. Per germline, CDR1 LNHDA and CDR2 SQIVND (reference sequence). This CDR3 spans 17 amino acids. CDR3 loop: CASTPGGLAGDSYEQYF. CDR3 bases: TGTGCCAGTACTCCGGGGGGACTAGCGGGAGATTCCTACGAGCAGTACTTC. Full variable domain (remainder filled in from reference TRBV19 and TRBJ2-7): DGGITQSPKYLFRKEGQNVTLSCEQNLNHDAMYWYRQDPGQGLRLIYYSQIVNDFQKGDIAEGYSVSREKKESFPLTVTSAQKNPTAFYLCASTPGGLAGDSYEQYFGPGTRLTVT.

The chain couples TRBV7-2 to TRBJ2-7, with a weak D call TRBD1 (6 bases). Trimming took off 4 bases at V and 3 bases at J, with 7 bases between the two ends. This CDR3 comprises 12 residues. Germline V lookup: CDR1 SGHTA, CDR2 FQGNSA. CDR3 sequence: CASSSQGYEQYF. The CDR3 DNA reads TGTGCCAGCAGCTCACAGGGCTACGAGCAGTACTTC.

The chain has TRBV27 and TRBJ2-1; D unresolved. This CDR3 is 14 amino acids long. Germline V gene data show CDR1 as MNHEY and CDR2 as SMNVEV (reference sequence). CDR3 region: CATAALLGLNEQFF. CDR3 DNA sequence: TGTGCTACAGCAGCCCTGTTAGGTTTGAATGAGCAGTTCTTC.

This chain connects TRBV5-6 to TRBJ2-5; tentative D call: TRBD2 (6 bases). V lost 0 bases to trimming and J lost 3 bases, with 15 bases between them. Germline V CDR1 and CDR2: SGHDT, YYEEEE. The CDR3 is 16 amino acids. As DNA, the CDR3 is TGTGCCAGCAGCTTGGCATGGGGGGAGGCGAAAGAGACCCAGTACTTC. It encodes CASSLAWGEAKETQYF.

This chain connects TRBV6-1 to TRBJ2-7, with D tentatively TRBD2 (5 bases). CDR1 and CDR2 from the germline V gene are MNHNS and SASEGT. Trimming removed 0 bases at V and 5 bases at J, with 20 bases between. The CDR3 totals 17 residues. CDR3 bases: TGTGCCAGCAGTGAAGCGCTTTTCGTGGGAGAAGGACACGAGCAGTACTTC. Protein product: CASSEALFVGEGHEQYF.

This chain connects TRBV24-1 to TRBJ2-5, with TRBD1 matching 7 bases. The CDR3 covers 15 residues. The J segment lost 2 bases and the V segment lost 5 bases, leaving 7 bases of the junction unmatched. CDR1 and CDR2 (germline): KGHDR, SFDVKD. The CDR3 spells CATSGKGQQQETQYF. The CDR3 bases are TGTGCCACCAGTGGGAAGGGACAGCAACAAGAGACCCAGTACTTC.

About this clone: Other DNA sequences in the sample encode the same CDR3. This chain uses TRBV5-1 with TRBJ2-7, with 13 bases fitting TRBD2. CDR3 length: 16 amino acids. Losses at the gene ends were 2 bases for V and 1 base for J; bases not matched to a gene: 3. CDR1 and CDR2 from the germline V gene are SGHRS and YFSETQ. The chain's CDR3 is CASSFGLAGESYEQYF. The CDR3 nucleotides read TGCGCCAGCAGCTTCGGACTAGCGGGAGAGTCCTACGAGCAGTACTTC.

V and J are TRBV28 and TRBJ2-7; 13 bases map to TRBD2. The length of the CDR3 is 15 residues. Germline lookup yields CDR1 MDHEN and CDR2 SYDVKM. The trim removed 5 bases at V and 3 bases at J, leaving 4 bases unmatched. The CDR3 sequence: CASSELAGGHYEQYF. The CDR3 DNA follows: TGTGCCAGCAGTGAACTAGCGGGAGGGCACTACGAGCAGTACTTC.

This chain joins TRBV28 and TRBJ1-5, with a weak D call TRBD1 (5 bases). Germline CDR1 reads MDHEN; CDR2 reads SYDVKM. V lost 2 bases, J lost 5 bases, and 10 bases lay in between. This CDR3 has 14 residues. CDR3 DNA sequence: TGTGCCAGCAGTTTACAGGGTTATGATCAGCCCCAGCATTTT. This translates into CASSLQGYDQPQHF.

This clone came up once. This chain joins TRBV15 and TRBJ1-1, with D possibly matching TRBD1 (5 bases). With 0 bases removed from V and 5 bases from J, the gap between germline ends came to 10 bases. CDR3 length equals 14 residues. In germline, CDR1 is LNHNV, CDR2 YYDKDF (reference sequence). The CDR3 region is CATSREGVRTEAFF. The CDR3 coding sequence is TGTGCCACCAGCAGAGAAGGGGTCAGGACTGAAGCTTTCTTT.

The CDR3 nucleotides read TGCGCCAGCAGCTCGCCCTTAGCGGGAGGGGAGACCCAGTACTTC. Protein sequence: CASSSPLAGGETQYF. This chain joins TRBV5-1 and TRBJ2-5, with 11 bases lining up with TRBD2. V gave up 3 bases and J gave up 5 bases; unmatched junction bases: 6. Germline CDR1 SGHRS, CDR2 YFSETQ. This CDR3 comprises 15 residues.

The V call is TRBV19, the J call TRBJ1-2, with D hard to call. This CDR3 contains 12 residues. The ends were cut back, 3 bases at V and 10 bases at J, with 12 bases in the middle. From germline, CDR1 is LNHDA and CDR2 SQIVND (reference sequence). In nucleotides, the CDR3 is TGTGCCAGTAGTATGGGTCGGGAAATCTACACCTTC. Translating it yields CASSMGREIYTF.

This chain connects TRBV5-4 to TRBJ1-1, with 7 bases aligning to TRBD1. V dropped 4 bases and J dropped 10; count of bases not matched to a gene: 7. This CDR3 comprises 12 residues. Germline V gives CDR1 SGHNT, CDR2 YYREEE (reference sequence). The CDR3 here is CASSATDRVAFF. The DNA for the CDR3 is TGTGCCAGCAGCGCCACAGACAGGGTAGCTTTCTTT. Based on the CDR3 plus reference TRBV5-4 and TRBJ1-1, the full variable domain is ETGVTQSPTHLIKTRGQQVTLRCSSQSGHNTVSWYQQALGQGPQFIFQYYREEENGRGNFPPRFSGLQFPNYSSELNVNALELDDSALYLCASSATDRVAFFGQGTRLTVV.

The rearrangement joins TRBV19 to TRBJ2-7, with 7 bases aligning to TRBD1. Germline assignment: CDR1 LNHDA and CDR2 SQIVND (reference sequence). V shed 6 bases and J 4 bases; nucleotides not matched to a gene: 3. This CDR3 is 12 amino acids long. This CDR3 reads CASSKTGYEQYF. For the CDR3, the DNA is TGTGCCAGTAGCAAGACAGGGTACGAGCAGTACTTC.

The chain carries TRBV21-1 and TRBJ2-5; the DNA was not used to check the table's D call, TRBD2. TRBV21-1 counts as a pseudogene. The CDR3 totals 16 residues. The CDR3 DNA follows: TGTGCCAGCAGCAATGGGGCTAGCGGGAGGCTAGAGACCCAGTACTTC. It specifies CASSNGASGRLETQYF.

The chain joins TRBV7-8 to TRBJ2-7; a possible D gene is TRBD2 (5 bases). CDR1 SGHVS and CDR2 FQNEAQ come from the germline V gene. The CDR3 runs to 15 residues. V was trimmed by 5 bases and J by 3 bases, leaving 17 bases between them. CDR3 bases: TGTGCCAGCAGCGACCGGGATTCCCCAGTCTACGAGCAGTACTTC. This encodes CASSDRDSPVYEQYF.